One sample yielded the 2 T cell receptor beta chains listed below, sequenced in a study of T cells in Graves' hyperthyroidism and ophthalmopathy. RNA transcripts gave rise to amplified TCR beta CDR3 regions. Initially, a first-round RT-PCR of the TCR CDR3 employed the HTBI primer set. A single record per CDR3 protein comes from TCRdb applying MiXCR to the multiplex PCR reads. The sample carries some 620,000 distinct CDR3 sequences, around 16% recorded once. Sequencing used blood. The source of these receptors is a woman in her twenties or thirties with Graves' hyperthyroidism.

A few counts support this clonotype. CDR3 region: CASSSSGQGVSTYEQYF. In DNA, the CDR3 is TGCGCCAGCAGCTCCTCTGGACAGGGGGTATCCACCTACGAGCAGTACTTC. V gene TRBV5-1 combines with J gene TRBJ2-7; TRBD1 agrees at 10 bases. CDR1 and CDR2 from the germline V gene are SGHRS and YFSETQ. V trimming: 3 bases; J trimming: 2 bases; junction bases outside the gene matches: 11. This CDR3 has 17 amino acids.

The gene calls are TRBV18 and TRBJ2-7; 8 bases match TRBD1. Trimming cost V 5 bases and J 2 bases; bases outside gene matches: 5. Germline loops: CDR1 KGHSH, CDR2 LQKENI. This CDR3 has 14 amino acids. DNA for the CDR3: TGTGCCAGCTCAAGAGGGACAGGTACCTACGAGCAGTACTTC. Protein: CASSRGTGTYEQYF.